The 20 T cell receptor beta chains in this list originate from one sample, sequenced in a study of CD8 T cells in ankylosing spondylitis. Study findings and constraints: A TCR beta motif made of fewer than ten highly homologous variants seemed typical of ankylosing spondylitis blood.

Their antigens remain unidentified. TCRdb used MiXCR to reprocess the 5' RACE reads, holding one entry per CDR3 protein. The data show about 700,000 distinct CDR3 sequences, with over 15% seen just once and under 20% held by the top ten. Source material: blood, either unsorted or a sorted T cell fraction (not recorded which). The receptor source for this set is a male donor with ankylosing spondylitis.

The genes are TRBV28 and TRBJ2-7; TRBD1 matches 7 bases. Germline lookup yields CDR1 MDHEN and CDR2 SYDVKM. The CDR3 has 15 residues. V shed 4 bases and J 0 bases; nucleotides not matched to a gene: 6. In DNA, the CDR3 is TGTGCCAGCAGTTCCCCGGGACAGAACTCCTACGAGCAGTACTTC. This codes for CASSSPGQNSYEQYF.

The CDR3: CASTGTSGSEQFF. DNA of the CDR3: TGTGCCAGCACCGGGACTAGCGGGAGTGAGCAGTTCTTC. The genes are TRBV2 and TRBJ2-1, with 14 bases fitting TRBD2. Trimming cost V 7 bases and J 9 bases; bases outside gene matches: 2. The CDR3 sequence is 13 residues long. Germline CDR1 is SNHLY and CDR2 is FYNNEI.

In its sample, this clonotype was seen many times. J is TRBJ2-3 and V is TRBV7-3; 13 nucleotides align to TRBD2. The CDR3 contains 16 residues. CDR1 SGHTA and CDR2 FQGTGA come from the germline V gene. With 5 bases clipped from V and 3 bases from J, the junction kept 5 bases outside the gene matches. The DNA for the CDR3 is TGTGCCAGCAGCCCAGGGACTAGCGGGGCGACAGATACGCAGTATTTT. The encoded protein is CASSPGTSGATDTQYF.

This clonotype was counted many times. The chain carries TRBV4-2 and TRBJ1-5; possible D gene TRBD1, 5 bases. CDR1 LGHNA and CDR2 YNFKEQ come from the germline V gene. Trimming took 1 base from V and 5 from J, leaving 12 bases between them. This CDR3 has 15 amino acids. CDR3 region: CASSQGEQADQPQHF. CDR3 DNA: TGTGCCAGCAGCCAAGGAGAACAGGCCGATCAGCCCCAGCATTTT.

V is TRBV28 and J is TRBJ2-3, with D possibly being TRBD1 or TRBD2 (5 bases each). V dropped 5 bases and J dropped 0 bases, with 21 bases sitting between them. The CDR3 spans 18 residues. CDR1 is MDHEN, CDR2 SYDVKM, per germline. The CDR3 reads CASSQRGKGARSTDTQYF. The CDR3 DNA sequence: TGTGCCAGCAGTCAGAGGGGAAAGGGAGCGCGTAGCACAGATACGCAGTATTTT.

V is TRBV12-3 or TRBV12-4 and J is TRBJ2-7; TRBD2 agrees at 15 bases. This CDR3 spans 16 amino acids. The junction had 7 bases not matched to a gene; V was cut back by 5 bases and J by 5 bases. The CDR3 DNA follows: TGTGCCAGCAGTGGAGTGGGGACTAGCGGGAGGCACGAGCAGTACTTC. Amino acid sequence: CASSGVGTSGRHEQYF.

This clonotype has only a few counts. The chain recombines TRBV5-1 with TRBJ1-1; possibly TRBD1 for D (5 bases). The CDR3 is made up of 11 amino acids. CDR1 and CDR2 from the germline V gene are SGHRS and YFSETQ. Trimming stripped 4 bases from V and 8 bases from J, with 9 bases between. CDR3 in DNA: TGCGCCAGCAGCCATAAGGGGGAAGCTTTCTTT. It translates to CASSHKGEAFF.

The rearrangement links TRBV28 to TRBJ1-2; D ambiguous. Trimming took 5 bases from V and 4 from J, leaving 11 bases between them. The length of the CDR3 is 13 residues. Germline V gives CDR1 MDHEN, CDR2 SYDVKM. The CDR3 is CASSPSYSYGYTF. In DNA form, the CDR3 reads TGTGCCAGCAGTCCATCCTACTCCTATGGCTACACCTTC.

This clonotype was seen a handful of times. This chain joins TRBV20-1 and TRBJ2-1, with no clear D. This CDR3 is 14 amino acids long. Germline V lookup: CDR1 DFQATT, CDR2 SNEGSKA (reference sequence). V lost 1 base and J lost 4, with 11 bases in between. This chain's CDR3 is CSARAPAAYNEQFF. The CDR3 region has the DNA TGCAGTGCTAGAGCTCCGGCCGCGTACAATGAGCAGTTCTTC.

This clonotype was seen ten or more times. J is TRBJ2-1 and V is TRBV12-3 or TRBV12-4, with TRBD2 matching over 12 bases. The CDR3 length is 18 residues. V shed 0 bases and J 2 bases; nucleotides not matched to a gene: 5. The CDR3 here is CASSLALAGGPAYNEQFF. DNA of the CDR3: TGTGCCAGCAGTTTAGCGCTAGCGGGGGGGCCGGCCTACAATGAGCAGTTCTTC.

This clonotype was recorded at least ten times. The chain joins TRBV29-1 to TRBJ2-3; D is possibly TRBD1 (5 bases). The CDR3 length is 14 residues. Trimming pared 7 bases from V and 2 bases from J, leaving 16 bases between. Germline V gene data show CDR1 as SQVTM and CDR2 as ANQGSEA. CDR3 sequence reads: CSAPGGAYTDTQYF. CDR3 sequence (DNA): TGCAGCGCCCCGGGTGGGGCCTACACAGATACGCAGTATTTT.

This chain links TRBV7-2 with TRBJ2-5, with 11 positions matching TRBD2. The CDR3 has 16 amino acids. V gave up 1 base and J gave up 3 bases; unmatched junction bases: 4. In germline, CDR1 is SGHTA, CDR2 FQGNSA. The DNA for the CDR3 is TGTGCCAGCAGCTTAGGGCCGGGACTAGCGGAAGAGACCCAGTACTTC. It encodes CASSLGPGLAEETQYF.

There are a few counts of this clonotype. This chain links TRBV10-3 with TRBJ1-5; D is undetermined. CDR1 ENHRY and CDR2 SYGVKD come from the germline V gene. V lost 10 bases to trimming and J lost 0 bases, with 22 bases between them. This CDR3 is built from 17 residues. The CDR3 bases are TGTGCCACCCAGGCCCGGTTGGCCCCCGATAGCAATCAGCCCCAGCATTTT. Translation: CATQARLAPDSNQPQHF.

J is TRBJ2-1 and V is TRBV5-1; 8 bases agree with TRBD1. This CDR3 is 15 amino acids long. Per germline, CDR1 SGHRS and CDR2 YFSETQ. V shed 0 bases and J 6 bases; nucleotides not matched to a gene: 5. This chain's CDR3 is CASSLGDRLSNEQFF. CDR3 DNA sequence: TGCGCCAGCAGCTTGGGGGACAGGCTCAGCAATGAGCAGTTCTTC. Complete variable domain (other parts from reference TRBV5-1 and TRBJ2-1): KAGVTQTPRYLIKTRGQQVTLSCSPISGHRSVSWYQQTPGQGLQFLFEYFSETQRNKGNFPGRFSGRQFSNSRSEMNVSTLELGDSALYLCASSLGDRLSNEQFFGPGTRLTVL.

This clonotype has more than one count but fewer than ten. The CDR3 bases are TGCAGCGTTGAAGAAAGCGATAACTATGGCTACACCTTC. Translated, it gives CSVEESDNYGYTF. V usage is TRBV29-1 and J usage is TRBJ1-2, with D uncertain. V lost 0 bases and J lost 1, with 6 bases in between. CDR1 and CDR2 (germline): SQVTM, ANQGSEA. The CDR3 has 13 amino acids.

This clonotype has only a few counts. The chain has TRBV20-1 and TRBJ2-3; TRBD2 aligns across 9 bases. Germline assignment: CDR1 DFQATT and CDR2 SNEGSKA (reference sequence). There are 14 residues in the CDR3. Losses at the gene ends were 3 bases for V and 4 bases for J; bases not matched to a gene: 5. The CDR3 reads CSASQRGASDTQYF. Here the CDR3 DNA reads TGCAGTGCTAGTCAGCGGGGGGCCTCAGATACGCAGTATTTT.

This clonotype turned up a few times. The chain links TRBV27 to TRBJ1-1, with D perhaps matching TRBD1 (5 bases). This CDR3 is 15 amino acids long. V gave up 3 bases and J gave up 4 bases, with 15 bases separating them. Germline V lookup: CDR1 MNHEY, CDR2 SMNVEV (reference sequence). CDR3 loop: CASSFEGVPLTEAFF. The CDR3 DNA sequence: TGTGCCAGCAGTTTCGAAGGGGTCCCACTCACTGAAGCTTTCTTT.

This clonotype was detected ten times or more. This chain uses TRBV7-9 with TRBJ2-7; D tentatively reads TRBD1 or TRBD2 (5 bases each). Germline CDR1 reads SEHNR; CDR2 reads FQNEAQ (reference sequence). Between the trimmed V and J ends, which lost 2 bases and 4 bases, there was a span of 15 bases. The CDR3 sequence is 15 residues long. For the CDR3, the DNA is TGTGCCAGCAGCTTATGGCCCTCTGGGGGTTACGAGCAGTACTTC. Translating it yields CASSLWPSGGYEQYF. Looking up the rest from reference TRBV7-9 and TRBJ2-7 gives the full variable domain: DTGVSQNPRHKITKRGQNVTFRCDPISEHNRLYWYRQTLGQGPEFLTYFQNEAQLEKSRLLSDRFSAERPKGSFSTLEIQRTEQGDSAMYLCASSLWPSGGYEQYFGPGTRLTVT.

V usage is TRBV9 and J usage is TRBJ2-3; D ambiguous. The V and J ends lost 6 bases and 0 bases respectively, with 11 bases between them. The CDR3 totals 14 residues. Germline CDR1 is SGDLS and CDR2 is YYNGEE. In DNA form, the CDR3 reads TGTGCCAGCAACGGCGGCCTCAGCACAGATACGCAGTATTTT. Amino acids: CASNGGLSTDTQYF.

Ten or more counts support this clonotype. V usage is TRBV6-4 and J usage is TRBJ2-1; weak D call: TRBD1 (5 bases). Looked up from germline, CDR1 is MRHNA and CDR2 is SNTAGT. Trimming left V 2 bases short and J 2 bases short, with 10 bases between. The length of the CDR3 is 15 residues. DNA for the CDR3: TGTGCCAGCAGTGACGGGTCAGGGCCCTACAATGAGCAGTTCTTC. It codes for CASSDGSGPYNEQFF.